The rows below give T cell receptor beta chains drawn from one sample of a study of cytomegalovirus exposure and HLA in healthy donors. The table came from immunoSEQ multiplex PCR; TCRdb's copy has only in-frame clones and leaves some out. The repertoire holds about 160,000 clones, with 80% as singletons. Input material: PBMCs. These receptors were obtained from a man aged 18 to 29 in good health and CMV-seropositive. Both conserved end residues are part of each CDR3. D genes are given only for firm matches. Expanded clones get a size class; other rows say once, few or many, or leave the size out.

D gene	V gene	clone size	J gene	CDR3 protein	CDR3 DNA
TRBD1	TRBV9	once	TRBJ1-3	CASSRSGTGVTGNTIYF	TGTGCCAGCAGCAGATCTGGGACAGGGGTTACTGGAAACACCATATATTTT
-	TRBV2	-	TRBJ2-3	CASSVYTDTQYF	TGTGCCAGCAGTGTGTACACAGATACGCAGTATTTT
-	TRBV2	-	TRBJ1-6	CASSEGSSRGARDNSPLHF	TGTGCCAGCAGTGAAGGGTCATCCAGGGGCGCTCGGGATAATTCACCCCTCCACTTT
TRBD1	TRBV29-1	-	TRBJ2-7	CSVGGTGVSYEQYF	TGCAGCGTTGGAGGGACAGGGGTTTCCTACGAGCAGTACTTC
TRBD1	TRBV5-1	-	TRBJ2-5	CASSLRTGKETQYF	TGCGCCAGCAGCCTACGGACAGGTAAAGAGACCCAGTACTTC
-	TRBV29-1	-	TRBJ2-1	CSVARGGNEQFF	TGCAGCGTTGCGAGGGGGGGGAATGAGCAGTTCTTC
-	TRBV4-2	-	TRBJ2-3	CASSQAGTDTQYF	TGTGCCAGCAGCCAAGCGGGCACAGATACGCAGTATTTT
TRBD1	TRBV6-1	-	TRBJ1-2	CASSKDREYGYTF	TGTGCCAGCAGTAAGGACAGGGAATACGGCTACACCTTC
TRBD1	TRBV6-6	-	TRBJ2-7	CASSHRGSYEQYF	TGTGCCAGCAGTCACAGGGGATCCTACGAGCAGTACTTC
-	TRBV7-8	-	TRBJ2-3	CASSHGLYTDTQYF	TGTGCCAGCAGCCATGGACTGTACACAGATACGCAGTATTTT
TRBD2	TRBV2	-	TRBJ2-5	CASSEDVASGGETQYF	TGTGCCAGCAGTGAAGATGTAGCTAGCGGGGGTGAGACCCAGTACTTC
TRBD2	TRBV5-5	-	TRBJ2-2	CASSRLSGLAVYTGELFF	TGTGCCAGCAGCCGACTCTCTGGGCTAGCGGTGTACACCGGGGAGCTGTTTTTT
-	TRBV2	-	TRBJ1-5	CASNSDSASNQPQHF	TGTGCCAGCAATTCCGACAGCGCTAGCAATCAGCCCCAGCATTTT
TRBD1	TRBV6-5	few	TRBJ1-5	CASSYGQGWAQPQHF	TGTGCCAGCAGTTATGGACAGGGGTGGGCCCAGCCCCAGCATTTT
TRBD1	TRBV19	few	TRBJ1-2	CASSMGGQSDGYTF	TGTGCCAGTAGTATGGGGGGACAGTCTGATGGCTACACCTTC
TRBD1	TRBV29-1	-	TRBJ1-1	CSVVDRAGNTEAFF	TGCAGCGTTGTGGACAGGGCAGGGAACACTGAAGCTTTCTTT
-	TRBV15	-	TRBJ2-7	CATSREHRDYEQYF	TGTGCCACCAGCAGAGAGCACAGGGATTACGAGCAGTACTTC
TRBD1	TRBV7-2	-	TRBJ1-1	CASSSATGPIFQMNTEAFF	TGTGCCAGCAGCTCGGCGACAGGGCCCATTTTCCAAATGAACACTGAAGCTTTCTTT
-	TRBV9	once	TRBJ2-1	CASSPRLAPHEQFF	TGTGCCAGCAGCCCCCGGCTAGCGCCGCATGAGCAGTTCTTC
-	TRBV4-2	-	TRBJ1-1	CASSLTTSVNTEAFF	TGTGCCAGCAGCCTAACTACCTCGGTGAACACTGAAGCTTTCTTT
TRBD1	TRBV9	-	TRBJ1-3	CASSVGGQGISGNTIYF	TGTGCCAGCAGCGTAGGGGGACAGGGGATCTCTGGAAACACCATATATTTT
TRBD1	TRBV19	-	TRBJ1-5	CASSMGTGGNQPQHF	TGTGCCAGTAGTATGGGGACAGGGGGAAATCAGCCCCAGCATTTT
-	TRBV10-3	-	TRBJ2-6	CAISETGGNSGANVLTF	TGTGCCATCAGTGAGACCGGGGGTAACTCTGGGGCCAACGTCCTGACTTTC
-	TRBV4-1	-	TRBJ1-4	CASSQVRGEKLFF	TGCGCCAGCAGCCAAGTTAGGGGGGAAAAACTGTTTTTT
TRBD1	TRBV4-1	-	TRBJ2-7	CASSTPGQGKDYEQYF	TGCGCCAGCAGCACACCGGGACAGGGGAAGGACTACGAGCAGTACTTC
-	TRBV9	-	TRBJ2-3	CASSATGTRTDTQYF	TGTGCCAGCAGCGCCACCGGGACACGGACAGATACGCAGTATTTT